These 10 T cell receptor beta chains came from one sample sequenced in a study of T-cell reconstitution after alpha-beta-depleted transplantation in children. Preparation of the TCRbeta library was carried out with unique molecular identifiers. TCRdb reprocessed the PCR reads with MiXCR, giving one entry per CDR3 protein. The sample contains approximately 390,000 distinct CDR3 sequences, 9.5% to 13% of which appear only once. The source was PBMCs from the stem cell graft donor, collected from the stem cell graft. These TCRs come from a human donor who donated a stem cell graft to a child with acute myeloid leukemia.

The CDR3 reads CASSERAGVSYEQYF. In DNA form, the CDR3 reads TGTGCCAGCAGTGAAAGAGCGGGGGTTTCCTACGAGCAGTACTTC. The rearrangement uses TRBV6-1 and TRBJ2-7, with 8 nucleotides matching TRBD2. The CDR3 covers 15 residues. The germline V gene has CDR1 MNHNS and CDR2 SASEGT. V lost 2 bases, J lost 1 base, and 4 bases stayed unmatched.

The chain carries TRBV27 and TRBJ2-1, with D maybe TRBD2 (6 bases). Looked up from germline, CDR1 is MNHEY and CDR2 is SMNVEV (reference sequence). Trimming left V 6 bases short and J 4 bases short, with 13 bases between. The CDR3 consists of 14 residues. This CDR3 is CASRISGVYNEQFF. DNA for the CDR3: TGTGCCAGCAGGATCTCGGGGGTGTACAATGAGCAGTTCTTC.

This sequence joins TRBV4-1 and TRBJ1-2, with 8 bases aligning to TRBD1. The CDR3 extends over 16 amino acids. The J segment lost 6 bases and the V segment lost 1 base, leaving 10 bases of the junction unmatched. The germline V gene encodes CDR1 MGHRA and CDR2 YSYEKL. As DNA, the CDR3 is TGCGCCAGCAGCCAAGCGGCCAGGACAGGGATTAATGGCTACACCTTC. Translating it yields CASSQAARTGINGYTF.

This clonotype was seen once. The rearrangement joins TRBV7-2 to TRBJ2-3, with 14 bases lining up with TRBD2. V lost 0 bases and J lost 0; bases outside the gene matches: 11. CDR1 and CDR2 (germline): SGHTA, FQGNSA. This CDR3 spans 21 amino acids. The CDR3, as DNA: TGTGCCAGCAGCTTAGCGCTAACGGGACTAGCGGGGGTGCCGAGCACAGATACGCAGTATTTT. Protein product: CASSLALTGLAGVPSTDTQYF.

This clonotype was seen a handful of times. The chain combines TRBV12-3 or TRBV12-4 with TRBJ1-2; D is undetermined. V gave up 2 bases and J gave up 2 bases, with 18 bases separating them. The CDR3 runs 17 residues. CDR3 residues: CASSLWVSATSNYGYTF. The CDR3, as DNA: TGTGCCAGCAGTTTATGGGTTAGTGCTACCTCCAACTATGGCTACACCTTC.

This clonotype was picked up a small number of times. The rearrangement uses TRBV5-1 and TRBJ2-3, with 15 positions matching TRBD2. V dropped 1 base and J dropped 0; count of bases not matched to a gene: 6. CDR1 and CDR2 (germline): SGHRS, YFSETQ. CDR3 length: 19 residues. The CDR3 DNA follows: TGCGCCAGCAGCTTGAAGGGGACTAGCGGGAGGACCAGCACAGATACGCAGTATTTT. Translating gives CASSLKGTSGRTSTDTQYF. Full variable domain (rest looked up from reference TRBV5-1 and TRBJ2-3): KAGVTQTPRYLIKTRGQQVTLSCSPISGHRSVSWYQQTPGQGLQFLFEYFSETQRNKGNFPGRFSGRQFSNSRSEMNVSTLELGDSALYLCASSLKGTSGRTSTDTQYFGPGTRLTVL.

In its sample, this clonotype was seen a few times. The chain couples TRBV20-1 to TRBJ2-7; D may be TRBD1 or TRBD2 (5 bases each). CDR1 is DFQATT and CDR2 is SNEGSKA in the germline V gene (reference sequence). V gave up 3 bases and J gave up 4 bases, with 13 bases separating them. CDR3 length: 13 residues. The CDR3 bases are TGCAGTGCTAGCCCGGGACGGAAGTACGAGCAGTACTTC. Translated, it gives CSASPGRKYEQYF.

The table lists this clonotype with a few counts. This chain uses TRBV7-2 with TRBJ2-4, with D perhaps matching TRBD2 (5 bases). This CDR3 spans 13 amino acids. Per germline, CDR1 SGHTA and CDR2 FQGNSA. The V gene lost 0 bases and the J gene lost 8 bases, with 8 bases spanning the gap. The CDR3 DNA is TGTGCCAGCAGCTTAGCCGCCGGGGACATTCAGTACTTC. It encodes CASSLAAGDIQYF.

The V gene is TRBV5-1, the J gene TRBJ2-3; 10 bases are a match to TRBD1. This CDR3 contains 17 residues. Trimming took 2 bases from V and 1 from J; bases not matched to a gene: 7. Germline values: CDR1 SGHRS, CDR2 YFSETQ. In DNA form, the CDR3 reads TGCGCCAGCAGCTTATCATCCGGGACAGGGGGCACAGATACGCAGTATTTT. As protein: CASSLSSGTGGTDTQYF.

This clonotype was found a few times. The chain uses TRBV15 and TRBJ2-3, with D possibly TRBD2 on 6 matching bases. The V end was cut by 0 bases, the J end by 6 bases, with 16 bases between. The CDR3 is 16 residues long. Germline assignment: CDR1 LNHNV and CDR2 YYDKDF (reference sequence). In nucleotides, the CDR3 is TGTGCCACCAGCAGAGATCTCAAGCCCGGGACTGATACGCAGTATTTT. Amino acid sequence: CATSRDLKPGTDTQYF. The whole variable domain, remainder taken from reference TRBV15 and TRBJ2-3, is DAMVIQNPRYQVTQFGKPVTLSCSQTLNHNVMYWYQQKSSQAPKLLFHYYDKDFNNEADTPDNFQSRRPNTSFCFLDIRSPGLGDTAMYLCATSRDLKPGTDTQYFGPGTRLTVL.